This T cell receptor (beta chain) was profiled in a study of T-cell memory formation after mild COVID-19. Study-wide context: Clusters of TCRs were largely donor specific.

From 5'RACE with constant-segment primers came TCR alpha and TCR beta cDNA libraries that carried sample barcodes and UMIs. MiXCR was run by TCRdb on the 5' RACE reads, yielding one entry per CDR3 protein. This sample has fewer than 300,000 distinct CDR3 sequences; roughly 18% occur once, and the top ten carry roughly 24%. This sequence originates from a man between 18 and 29 years old who had mild COVID-19 (a few samples of this study predate the infection). Cell type and time point are not known. Sequenced sample: PBMCs or a T cell subset sorted from them (not recorded which).

As DNA, the CDR3 is TGTGCCAGCCGTCGGACAGGGGTCAACGAGCAGTACTTC. The encoded protein is CASRRTGVNEQYF. The J gene is TRBJ2-7, the V gene TRBV6-5, with 9 bases that match TRBD1. CDR1 is MNHEY, CDR2 SVGAGI, per germline. J was trimmed by 5 bases and V by 8 bases; bases with no gene match: 7. The CDR3 extends over 13 amino acids.